The subject of this entry is one T cell receptor (beta chain). Its antigen is unidentified. In TCRdb, the 5' RACE reads were re-called with MiXCR into one record per CDR3 protein. The sample contains some 1,600,000 distinct CDR3 sequences, 32% of which appear only once. This specimen belongs to a study of identical twins. Study-level points and caveats: Twins' surplus sharing was weaker for beta out-of-frame sequences. Insertion counts were lower in abundant cord blood beta clonotypes, a trend that memory repertoires did not show.

With 7 bases removed from V and 5 bases from J, the gap between germline ends came to 15 bases. There are 14 residues in the CDR3. Looked up from germline, CDR1 is MNHNS and CDR2 is SASEGT. This TCR derives from a newborn girl in good health. This chain links TRBV6-1 with TRBJ2-1; D is perhaps TRBD1 (6 bases). Source material: cord blood. CDR3 sequence reads: CASKWTRGNNEQFF. DNA of the CDR3: TGTGCCAGCAAGTGGACCAGGGGTAACAATGAGCAGTTCTTC.